The clone carrying this T cell receptor beta chain has ten or more counts. The antigen is undetermined. This record belongs to a study of T cells in Graves' hyperthyroidism and ophthalmopathy. This CDR3 is built from 13 residues. Trimming removed 2 bases from V and 6 bases from J, with 10 bases in between. In germline, CDR1 is SGHTA, CDR2 FQGNSA. From RNA transcripts, TCR beta CDR3 regions were amplified. HTBI primers were used for first-round RT-PCR of the TCR CDR3. Via MiXCR, TCRdb re-called the multiplex PCR reads, giving one row per CDR3 protein. The sample carries more than 500,000 distinct CDR3 sequences, about 16% recorded once. Study results and caveats: With a median lead of 6.5 months before onset, the model predicted ophthalmopathy. Most clonotypes expanded in thyroid above 0.001 were likewise present in blood.

The sample comprised blood. This chain joins TRBV7-2 and TRBJ1-2, with D perhaps TRBD1 (6 bases). This clonotype originated in a woman aged 25 to 45 with Graves' ophthalmopathy. The CDR3 protein is CASSLRGTDGYTF. The CDR3, as DNA: TGTGCCAGCAGCTTAAGGGGGACGGATGGCTACACCTTC.